Listed below are T cell receptor beta chains from one sample, sequenced in a study of beta chain features in type 1 diabetes. TCRdb's table, derived via immunoSEQ multiplex PCR, lists solely in-frame clones and lacks some. The sample shows roughly 370,000 clones, about 15% of them seen only once. The sequenced material came from naive CD4+ T cells from blood. The receptor set was obtained from a man aged 25-45 years in good health. Each CDR3 is given with its conserved first and last residue. The D gene is left open where the match is weak. The size entry is marked missing in some rows and otherwise reads once, few, many or a size class.

J | D | V | size | CDR3 | DNA
TRBJ1-2 | . | TRBV13 | . | CASSRSSHDRFLDYGYTF | TGTGCCAGCAGCCGATCGTCCCACGACAGGTTCCTCGACTATGGCTACACCTTC
TRBJ2-3 | TRBD1 | TRBV9 | few | CASSALDRAGTDTQYF | TGTGCCAGCAGCGCCCTAGACAGGGCAGGCACAGATACGCAGTATTTT
TRBJ2-5 | TRBD2 | TRBV4-3 | . | CASSQDRTSGSWEETQYF | TGCGCCAGCAGCCAAGATCGGACTAGCGGGAGTTGGGAAGAGACCCAGTACTTC
TRBJ2-2 | . | TRBV5-1 | . | CASSLVPGHTNTGELFF | TGCGCCAGCAGCTTGGTCCCCGGGCACACGAACACCGGGGAGCTGTTTTTT
TRBJ1-2 | . | TRBV9 | few | CASSVGDNYGYTF | TGTGCCAGCAGCGTCGGAGATAACTATGGCTACACCTTC
TRBJ2-7 | . | TRBV9 | few | CASSGEGNEQYF | TGTGCCAGCAGCGGAGAGGGGAACGAGCAGTACTTC
TRBJ2-5 | TRBD2 | TRBV9 | . | CASSVGSRGGSPEETQYF | TGTGCCAGCAGCGTAGGGAGCCGGGGCGGGAGTCCTGAAGAGACCCAGTACTTC
TRBJ2-7 | TRBD1 | TRBV9 | few | CASSPTRGSYEQYF | TGTGCCAGCAGTCCCACCAGGGGGTCCTACGAGCAGTACTTC
TRBJ2-3 | . | TRBV9 | . | CASSVNGYTDTQYF | TGTGCCAGCAGCGTGAACGGGTACACAGATACGCAGTATTTT
TRBJ2-1 | . | TRBV9 | . | CASSVDRAGYNEQFF | TGTGCCAGCAGCGTAGATCGAGCGGGCTACAATGAGCAGTTCTTC
TRBJ2-3 | . | TRBV6-5 | . | CASSYSRGGADTQYF | TGTGCCAGCAGTTACAGTCGCGGAGGGGCGGATACGCAGTATTTT
TRBJ2-7 | . | TRBV15 | few | CATSREGSYEQYF | TGTGCCACCAGCAGAGAGGGCTCCTACGAGCAGTACTTC
TRBJ2-5 | . | TRBV20-1 | . | CSLGQETQYF | TGCAGTCTGGGGCAAGAGACCCAGTACTTC
TRBJ2-1 | . | TRBV6-6 | . | CASSYERAPYNEQFF | TGTGCCAGCAGTTACGAGCGGGCACCCTACAATGAGCAGTTCTTC
TRBJ2-4 | TRBD1 | TRBV13 | . | CASSARPTRGLRSIQYF | TGTGCCAGCAGCGCAAGGCCCACCAGGGGGCTGAGAAGCATTCAGTACTTC
TRBJ1-4 | . | TRBV5-4 | . | CASSSRERNNEKLFF | TGTGCCAGCAGCTCGCGGGAACGGAATAATGAAAAACTGTTTTTT
TRBJ2-1 | . | TRBV9 | . | CASSVDRRTVSDEQFF | TGTGCCAGCAGCGTAGACAGGCGGACCGTTAGCGATGAGCAGTTCTTC
TRBJ2-3 | . | TRBV6-1 | few | CASSEGPWSTDTQYF | TGTGCCAGCAGTGAAGGTCCGTGGAGCACAGATACGCAGTATTTT
TRBJ2-3 | . | TRBV7-2 | . | CASSLTASTDTQYF | TGTGCCAGCAGCCTGACTGCGAGCACAGATACGCAGTATTTT
TRBJ1-2 | . | TRBV27 | few | CASSGYRGTPGPVYGYTF | TGTGCCAGCAGTGGTTACCGGGGAACTCCAGGCCCCGTCTATGGCTACACCTTC
TRBJ1-4 | . | TRBV25-1 | few | CASSVRRDEKLFF | TGTGCCAGCAGTGTTCGAAGAGATGAAAAACTGTTTTTT
TRBJ2-1 | TRBD2 | TRBV4-3 | few | CASSESAGGSYNEQFF | TGCGCCAGCAGCGAATCAGCGGGAGGTTCCTACAATGAGCAGTTCTTC
TRBJ1-2 | . | TRBV18 | . | CASSPGGLSYGYTF | TGTGCCAGCTCACCAGGGGGTTTAAGCTATGGCTACACCTTC
TRBJ2-5 | TRBD2 | TRBV9 | . | CASSVATRAGQETQYF | TGTGCCAGCAGCGTAGCAACAAGAGCGGGACAAGAGACCCAGTACTTC
TRBJ2-5 | . | TRBV10-3 | few | CAISERETQYF | TGTGCCATCAGTGAGCGGGAGACCCAGTACTTC
TRBJ1-2 | . | TRBV2 | . | CASNRDTGYTF | TGTGCCAGTAACCGGGACACTGGCTACACCTTC
TRBJ2-3 | TRBD1 | TRBV14 | . | CASNRDSPTDTQYF | TGTGCCAGTAACCGGGACAGCCCCACAGATACGCAGTATTTT
TRBJ2-3 | . | TRBV12-5 | few | CASGFSGLSTDTQYF | TGTGCTAGTGGTTTTAGCGGATTGAGCACAGATACGCAGTATTTT
TRBJ2-3 | . | TRBV20-1 | few | CSASVSDTQYF | TGCAGTGCTAGTGTCAGCGATACGCAGTATTTT
TRBJ1-5 | . | TRBV15 | few | CATSRDRDQPQHF | TGTGCCACCAGCAGAGATAGGGATCAGCCCCAGCATTTT
TRBJ2-7 | TRBD1 | TRBV18 | . | CASSPIRGREQYF | TGTGCCAGCTCACCAATTAGGGGGCGCGAGCAGTACTTC
TRBJ2-1 | TRBD2 | TRBV19 | . | CASSILAGGRNEQFF | TGTGCCAGTAGTATACTAGCGGGAGGTAGGAATGAGCAGTTCTTC
TRBJ2-3 | . | TRBV5-6 | . | CASGLGRDTQYF | TGTGCCAGCGGACTCGGTAGAGATACGCAGTATTTT
TRBJ2-3 | . | TRBV5-1 | . | CASSLRTGVGPDTQYF | TGCGCCAGCAGTTTGCGAACCGGGGTCGGGCCAGATACGCAGTATTTT
TRBJ1-1 | . | TRBV30 | . | CAWSVRGTGEAFF | TGTGCCTGGAGTGTACGGGGGACCGGTGAAGCTTTCTTT
TRBJ1-1 | . | TRBV2 | few | CASSVLGTEAFF | TGTGCCAGCAGTGTTTTAGGCACTGAAGCTTTCTTT
TRBJ2-7 | . | TRBV18 | few | CASSTTGSYEQYF | TGTGCCAGCTCAACTACAGGCTCCTACGAGCAGTACTTC
TRBJ1-1 | TRBD1 | TRBV7-9 | few | CASSLVVITGEHTEAFF | TGTGCCAGCAGCTTAGTCGTCATCACAGGGGAGCACACTGAAGCTTTCTTT
TRBJ2-1 | . | TRBV29-1 | few | CSAERGTTYNEQFF | TGCAGCGCCGAACGTGGGACAACTTACAATGAGCAGTTCTTC
TRBJ1-5 | . | TRBV19 | . | CASSIRPRVNQPQHF | TGTGCCAGTAGTATACGACCCAGAGTCAATCAGCCCCAGCATTTT
TRBJ2-1 | TRBD2 | TRBV29-1 | few | CSVSGLVYNEQFF | TGCAGCGTTTCTGGACTAGTCTACAATGAGCAGTTCTTC